These 6 T cell receptor beta chains originate from one sample sequenced in a study of T cells in Graves' hyperthyroidism and ophthalmopathy. TCR beta CDR3 regions were amplified from RNA transcripts. First-round RT-PCR of the TCR CDR3 relied on the HTBI primer set. Using its own MiXCR run on the multiplex PCR reads, TCRdb lists one record per CDR3 protein. The table has hundreds of thousands of distinct CDR3 sequences, around 15% seen once. What was sequenced was blood. The receptor source for this set is a woman aged 18-35 years with Graves' hyperthyroidism.

The sample holds a few counts of this clonotype. The chain carries TRBV25-1 and TRBJ2-7; 9 bases align to TRBD2. The length of the CDR3 is 18 residues. The germline V gene encodes CDR1 MGHDK and CDR2 SYGVNS. V was pared by 11 bases and J by 4 bases, with 24 bases of the junction left unmatched. The CDR3 loop is CAAQENSGRKYLRYEQYF. CDR3 in DNA: TGTGCCGCCCAAGAGAATAGCGGGAGAAAATATCTTCGTTACGAGCAGTACTTC.

This clonotype turned up a few times. The chain joins TRBV12-3 or TRBV12-4 to TRBJ1-5, with 7 bases matching TRBD1. V was clipped by 6 bases and J by 1 base; unmatched bases: 6. The CDR3 loop spans 15 amino acids. CDR3 region: CASSRDRRSNQPQHF. Here the CDR3 DNA reads TGTGCCAGCAGCCGGGACAGAAGAAGCAATCAGCCCCAGCATTTT.

This clonotype was observed a handful of times. The DNA for the CDR3 is TGTGCCAGCAGCCACGAGGGACAAGGATCCTACGAGCAGTACTTC. Protein: CASSHEGQGSYEQYF. The chain couples TRBV25-1 to TRBJ2-7; D may be TRBD1 (6 bases). V shed 6 bases and J shed 1 base, with 16 bases lying between them. The CDR3 spans 15 residues. Germline CDR1 MGHDK, CDR2 SYGVNS.

This clonotype was observed at least ten times. The chain carries TRBV18 and TRBJ2-1, with TRBD2 as a possible D gene (8 bases). The CDR3 has 16 amino acids. V gave up 3 bases and J gave up 3 bases, with 15 bases separating them. Germline-derived CDR1 and CDR2 are KGHSH and LQKENI. The CDR3 region is CASSPREGAIYNEQFF. CDR3 coding DNA: TGTGCCAGCTCACCCCGGGAGGGGGCAATCTACAATGAGCAGTTCTTC.

This clonotype has ten or more counts. The chain links TRBV18 to TRBJ1-1; possible D gene TRBD1, 5 bases. V was pared by 2 bases and J by 1 base, with 11 bases between. CDR1 is KGHSH and CDR2 is LQKENI in the germline V gene. This CDR3 has 15 residues. The CDR3 here is CASSPYGGRNTEAFF. Here the CDR3 DNA reads TGTGCCAGCTCACCATACGGGGGTAGGAACACTGAAGCTTTCTTT. Based on the CDR3 plus reference TRBV18 and TRBJ1-1, the full variable domain is NAGVMQNPRHLVRRRGQEARLRCSPMKGHSHVYWYRQLPEEGLKFMVYLQKENIIDESGMPKERFSAEFPKEGPSILRIQQVVRGDSAAYFCASSPYGGRNTEAFFGQGTRLTVV.

The chain has TRBV13 and TRBJ2-1, with D possibly being TRBD1 (5 bases). V was shortened by 5 bases and J by 9 bases, with 8 bases between the two germline ends. The CDR3 spans 11 residues. Germline V gene sequence: CDR1 PRHDT, CDR2 FYEKMQ (reference sequence). The CDR3 loop is CASSVRGEQFF. CDR3 sequence (DNA): TGTGCCAGCAGCGTTAGGGGTGAGCAGTTCTTC.